This T cell receptor (beta chain) emerged from a study of CD8 T cells in ankylosing spondylitis. CDR3 size: 15 residues. The ends lost 4 bases at V and 0 bases at J; junction bases unmatched: 3. The V gene's germline CDR1 is SGHDT and CDR2 YYEEEE. Researchers built TCR beta libraries using quantitative 5'-RACE with molecular barcodes. In TCRdb, the 5' RACE reads were re-called with MiXCR into one record per CDR3 protein. In the table there are about 340,000 distinct CDR3 sequences, roughly 14% of which are singletons. This clonotype showed up just once. This chain connects TRBV5-6 to TRBJ1-5; 8 bases are shared with TRBD1. This TCR derives from a male donor with ankylosing spondylitis or in good health (not recorded which). The sample consisted of blood, either unsorted or a sorted T cell fraction (not recorded which). The CDR3 reads CASSRTGTSNQPQHF. CDR3 nucleotides: TGTGCCAGCAGCAGGACAGGGACTAGCAATCAGCCCCAGCATTTT.